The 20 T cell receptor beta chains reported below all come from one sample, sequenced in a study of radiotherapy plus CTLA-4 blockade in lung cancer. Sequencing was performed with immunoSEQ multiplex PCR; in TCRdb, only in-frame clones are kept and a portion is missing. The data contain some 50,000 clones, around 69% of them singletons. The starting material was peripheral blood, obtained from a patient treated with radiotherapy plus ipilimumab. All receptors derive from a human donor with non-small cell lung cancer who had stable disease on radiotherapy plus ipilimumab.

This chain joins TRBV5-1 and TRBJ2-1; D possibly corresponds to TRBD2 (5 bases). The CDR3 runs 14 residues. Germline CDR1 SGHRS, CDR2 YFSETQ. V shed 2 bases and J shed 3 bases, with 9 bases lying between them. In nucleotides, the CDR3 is TGCGCCAGCAGCTTTGGGGAGATCTACAATGAGCAGTTCTTC. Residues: CASSFGEIYNEQFF.

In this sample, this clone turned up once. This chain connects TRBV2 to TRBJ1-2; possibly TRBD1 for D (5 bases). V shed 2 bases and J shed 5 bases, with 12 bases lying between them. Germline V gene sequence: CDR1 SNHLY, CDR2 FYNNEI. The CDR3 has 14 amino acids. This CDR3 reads CASSELDSGYGYTF. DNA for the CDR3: TGTGCCAGCAGTGAACTCGACAGTGGATATGGCTACACCTTC. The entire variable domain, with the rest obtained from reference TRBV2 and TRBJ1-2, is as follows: EPEVTQTPSHQVTQMGQEVILRCVPISNHLYFYWYRQILGQKVEFLVSFYNNEISEKSEIFDDQFSVERPDGSNFTLKIRSTKLEDSAMYFCASSELDSGYGYTFGSGTRLTVV.

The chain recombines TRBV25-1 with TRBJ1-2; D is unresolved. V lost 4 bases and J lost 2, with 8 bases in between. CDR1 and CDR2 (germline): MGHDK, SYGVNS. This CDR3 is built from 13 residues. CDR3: CASSVQANYGYTF. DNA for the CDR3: TGTGCCAGCAGTGTACAAGCGAACTATGGCTACACCTTC.

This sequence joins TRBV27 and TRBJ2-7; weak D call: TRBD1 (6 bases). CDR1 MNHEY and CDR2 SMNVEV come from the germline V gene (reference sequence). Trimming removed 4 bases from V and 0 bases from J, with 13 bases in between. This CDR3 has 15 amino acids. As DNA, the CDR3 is TGTGCCAGCAGTTCCAGACAGGAGAGCTCCTACGAGCAGTACGTC. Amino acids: CASSSRQESSYEQYV.

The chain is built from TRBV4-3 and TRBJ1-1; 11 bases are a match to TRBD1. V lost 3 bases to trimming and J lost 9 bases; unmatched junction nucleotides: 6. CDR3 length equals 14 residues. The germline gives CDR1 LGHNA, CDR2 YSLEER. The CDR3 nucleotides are TGCGCCAGCAGCCAGGGACAGGGGGGGAGGAAAGCTTTCTTT. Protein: CASSQGQGGRKAFF.

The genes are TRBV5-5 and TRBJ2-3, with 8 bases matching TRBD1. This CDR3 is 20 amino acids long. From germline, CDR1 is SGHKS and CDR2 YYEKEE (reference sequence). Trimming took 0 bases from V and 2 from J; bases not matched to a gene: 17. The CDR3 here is CASSLEVISRGQAFTDTQYF. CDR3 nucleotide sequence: TGTGCCAGCAGCTTGGAAGTCATATCCCGGGGACAGGCCTTCACAGATACGCAGTATTTT.

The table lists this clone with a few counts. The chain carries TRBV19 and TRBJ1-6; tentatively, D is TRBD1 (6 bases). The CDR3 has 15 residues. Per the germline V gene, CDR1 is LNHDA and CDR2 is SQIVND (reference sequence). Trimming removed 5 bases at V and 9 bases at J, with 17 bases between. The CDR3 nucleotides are TGTGCCAGTAGTGCTTCGACAGGATATCCTTCACCCCTCCACTTT. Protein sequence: CASSASTGYPSPLHF.

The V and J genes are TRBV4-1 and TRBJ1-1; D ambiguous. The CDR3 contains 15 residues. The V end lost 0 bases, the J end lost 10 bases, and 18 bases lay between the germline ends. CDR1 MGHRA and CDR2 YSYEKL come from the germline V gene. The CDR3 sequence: CASSQEGGVFGVAFF. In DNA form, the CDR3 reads TGCGCCAGCAGCCAAGAAGGTGGGGTGTTTGGGGTAGCTTTCTTT.

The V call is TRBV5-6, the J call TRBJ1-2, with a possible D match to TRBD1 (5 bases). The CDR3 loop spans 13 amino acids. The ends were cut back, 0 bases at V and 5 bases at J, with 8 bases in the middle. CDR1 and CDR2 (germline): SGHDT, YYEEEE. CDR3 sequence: CASSLADTYGYTF. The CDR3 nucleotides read TGTGCCAGCAGCTTGGCGGACACTTATGGCTACACCTTC.

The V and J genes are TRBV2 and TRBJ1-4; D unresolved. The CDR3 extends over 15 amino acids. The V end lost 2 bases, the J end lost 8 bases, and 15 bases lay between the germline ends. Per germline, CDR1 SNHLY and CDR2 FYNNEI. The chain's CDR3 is CASSEFSSPGEKLFF. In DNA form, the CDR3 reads TGTGCCAGCAGTGAATTCTCCTCTCCGGGGGAAAAACTGTTTTTT.

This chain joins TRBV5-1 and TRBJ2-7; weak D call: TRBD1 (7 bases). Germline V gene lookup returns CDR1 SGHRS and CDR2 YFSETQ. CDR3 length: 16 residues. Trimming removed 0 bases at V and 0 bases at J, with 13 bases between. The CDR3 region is CASSLGGTASSYEQYF. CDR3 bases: TGCGCCAGCAGCTTGGGCGGGACAGCGAGCTCCTACGAGCAGTACTTC.

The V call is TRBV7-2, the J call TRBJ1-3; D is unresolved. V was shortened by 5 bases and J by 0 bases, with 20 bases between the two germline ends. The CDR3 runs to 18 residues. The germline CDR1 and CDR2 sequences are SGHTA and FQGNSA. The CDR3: CASSPNMPGVYSGNTIYF. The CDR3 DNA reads TGTGCCAGCAGCCCCAATATGCCCGGGGTTTACTCTGGAAACACCATATATTTT.

As DNA, the CDR3 is TGTGCCAGTAATTTTCGGGGACAGCGGTCTTATAATTCACCCCTCCACTTT. Translated, it gives CASNFRGQRSYNSPLHF. This chain links TRBV19 with TRBJ1-6; 7 bases are shared with TRBD1. CDR3 size: 17 residues. Unmatched junction bases numbered 13, after V lost 7 bases and J lost 4 bases. CDR1 and CDR2 from the germline V gene are LNHDA and SQIVND (reference sequence).

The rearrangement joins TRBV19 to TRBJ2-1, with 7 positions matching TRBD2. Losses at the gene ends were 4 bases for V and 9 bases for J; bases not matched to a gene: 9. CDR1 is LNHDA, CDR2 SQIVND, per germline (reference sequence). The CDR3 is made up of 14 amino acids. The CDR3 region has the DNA TGTGCCAGTAGTAAAAGCGGGGAGATCGGTGAGCAGTTCTTC. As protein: CASSKSGEIGEQFF.

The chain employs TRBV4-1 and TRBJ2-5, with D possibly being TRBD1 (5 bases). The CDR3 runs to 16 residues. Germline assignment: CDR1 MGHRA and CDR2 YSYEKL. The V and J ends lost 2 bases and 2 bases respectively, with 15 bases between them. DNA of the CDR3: TGCGCCAGCAGCCAATTCCCCCAGGGTAGGCAAGAGACCCAGTACTTC. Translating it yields CASSQFPQGRQETQYF.

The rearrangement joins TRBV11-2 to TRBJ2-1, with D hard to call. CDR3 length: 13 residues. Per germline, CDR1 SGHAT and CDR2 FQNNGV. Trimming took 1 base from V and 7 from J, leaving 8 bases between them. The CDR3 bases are TGTGCCAGCAGCTTAGTAAGGAATAATGAGCAGTTCTTC. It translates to CASSLVRNNEQFF.

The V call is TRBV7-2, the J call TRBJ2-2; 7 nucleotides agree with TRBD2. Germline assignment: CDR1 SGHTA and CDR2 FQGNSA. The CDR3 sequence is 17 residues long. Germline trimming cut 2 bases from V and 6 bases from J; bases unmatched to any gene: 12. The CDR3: CASSLTLSLAAAGELFF. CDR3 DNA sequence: TGTGCCAGCAGCTTAACCCTTTCGCTAGCGGCCGCCGGGGAGCTGTTTTTT.

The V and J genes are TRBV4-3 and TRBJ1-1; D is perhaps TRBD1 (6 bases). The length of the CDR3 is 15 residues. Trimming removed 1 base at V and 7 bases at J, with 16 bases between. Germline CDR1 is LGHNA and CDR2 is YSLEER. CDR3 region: CASSQGQGYSIEAFF. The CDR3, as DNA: TGCGCCAGCAGCCAAGGGCAGGGGTATTCCATTGAAGCTTTCTTT.

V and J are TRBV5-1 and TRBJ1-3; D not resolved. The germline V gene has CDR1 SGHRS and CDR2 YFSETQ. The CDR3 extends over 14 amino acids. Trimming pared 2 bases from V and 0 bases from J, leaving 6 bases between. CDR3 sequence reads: CASSFGLSGNTIYF. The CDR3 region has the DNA TGCGCCAGCAGCTTTGGGCTCTCTGGAAACACCATATATTTT.

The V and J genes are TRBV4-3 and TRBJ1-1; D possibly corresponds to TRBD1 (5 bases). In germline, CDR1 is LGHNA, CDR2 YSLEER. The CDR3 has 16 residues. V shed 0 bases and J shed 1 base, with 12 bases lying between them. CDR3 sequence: CASSQDLRQGNTEAFF. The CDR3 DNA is TGCGCCAGCAGCCAAGATCTTAGGCAGGGGAACACTGAAGCTTTCTTT.